This T cell receptor beta chain was sequenced during a study of cytotoxic CD8 clonotypes in ibrutinib-treated CLL. V lost 3 bases to trimming and J lost 5 bases; unmatched junction nucleotides: 8. The CDR3 is made up of 15 amino acids. Germline V CDR1 and CDR2: SGHDT, YYEEEE. TCRdb's table, derived via immunoSEQ multiplex PCR, lists solely in-frame clones and lacks some. The sample shows around 140,000 clones, 77% of them seen only once. The chain combines TRBV5-6 with TRBJ1-5; 7 bases map to TRBD1. This clonotype was sampled from a human donor with chronic lymphocytic leukemia. The sequencing here drew on PBMCs, taken after 12 months of ibrutinib treatment. CDR3 residues: CASSSLRTGDQPQHF. The CDR3 bases are TGTGCCAGCAGCTCCCTACGGACAGGAGATCAGCCCCAGCATTTT.